Below, 25 T cell receptor beta chains from the same sample are listed, as sequenced in a study of shared clonotypes between healthy human individuals. Data came from immunoSEQ multiplex PCR; TCRdb stores just in-frame clones and leaves some out. This table holds 450,000 to 500,000 clones, roughly 80% found once. The sequenced material came from PBMCs. These receptors came from a woman in her thirties or forties in good health. Some clones in this sample may be carry-over from other donors' samples.

The chain recombines TRBV29-1 with TRBJ2-7, with D tentatively TRBD1 or TRBD2 (6 bases each). This CDR3 is 15 amino acids long. Trimming stripped 0 bases from V and 2 bases from J, with 14 bases between. Germline CDR1 is SQVTM and CDR2 is ANQGSEA. Here the CDR3 reads CSVEDRRGRPYEQYF. CDR3 coding DNA: TGCAGCGTTGAAGATCGCCGGGGGCGTCCCTACGAGCAGTACTTC.

This chain joins TRBV10-1 and TRBJ1-1; a weak D match, TRBD1 (6 bases). CDR1 and CDR2 (germline): WNHNN, SYGVQD (reference sequence). The V gene lost 3 bases and the J gene lost 5 bases, with 13 bases spanning the gap. The CDR3 is 14 amino acids. CDR3 sequence (DNA): TGCGCCAGCAGTGAAAACGTGGGGGCAACTGAAGCTTTCTTT. It is translated as CASSENVGATEAFF.

The chain's CDR3 is CASRVAAYNEQFF. Written as DNA, the CDR3 is TGTGCCAGCAGGGTAGCGGCCTACAATGAGCAGTTCTTC. This sequence joins TRBV28 and TRBJ2-1, with D maybe TRBD2 (6 bases). Trimming took 6 bases from V and 2 from J, leaving 8 bases between them. This CDR3 contains 13 residues. CDR1 is MDHEN and CDR2 is SYDVKM in the germline V gene.

The CDR3 here is CASSLGGVRDQPQHF. The DNA of the CDR3 is TGTGCCAGCAGTTTAGGGGGGGTTAGGGATCAGCCCCAGCATTTT. The rearrangement joins TRBV28 to TRBJ1-5; D may be TRBD1 (5 bases). V lost 2 bases, J lost 5 bases, and 13 bases lay in between. The CDR3 totals 15 residues. CDR1 and CDR2 (germline): MDHEN, SYDVKM.

J is TRBJ2-2 and V is TRBV5-1, with 8 bases lining up with TRBD1. The junction had 1 base not matched to a gene; V was cut back by 5 bases and J by 1 base. The CDR3 extends over 14 amino acids. Per the germline V gene, CDR1 is SGHRS and CDR2 is YFSETQ. Here the CDR3 DNA reads TGCGCCAGCAGAGGACAGGGGAACACCGGGGAGCTGTTTTTT. Residues: CASRGQGNTGELFF.

As concerns this clone: It differs at one base from a far larger clone, so likely a read error. This chain connects TRBV5-1 to TRBJ2-2; TRBD1 might be the D (5 bases). The V gene's germline CDR1 is SGHRS and CDR2 YFSETQ. V dropped 1 base and J dropped 3 bases, with 10 bases sitting between them. The CDR3 loop spans 15 amino acids. CDR3 protein: CASSLMFRDTGELFF. The DNA for the CDR3 is TGCGCCAGCAGCTTGATGTTCAGGGACACCGGGGAGCTGTTTTTT.

The chain combines TRBV6-1 with TRBJ1-2; D call uncertain. CDR1 is MNHNS, CDR2 SASEGT, per germline. This CDR3 spans 14 amino acids. Trimming shortened V by 2 bases and J by 3 bases, and 10 bases separated the two germline ends. The CDR3 is CASSESGLHYGYTF. The CDR3 bases are TGTGCCAGCAGTGAATCCGGACTACACTATGGCTACACCTTC.

In regard to this clone: This is likely an artifact of a read error, given a far larger clone one base away. The rearrangement links TRBV30 to TRBJ2-6, with a weak D call TRBD1 (6 bases). V shed 2 bases and J shed 2 bases, with 13 bases lying between them. CDR1 and CDR2 (germline): GTSNPN, SVGIG (reference sequence). The CDR3 extends over 16 amino acids. CDR3 amino acids: CAWSRLWGPGANVLTF. For the CDR3, the DNA is TGTGCCTGGAGTAGATTATGGGGGCCTGGGGCCAACGTCCTGACTTTC.

About this clone: As the CDR3 is not closed by the conserved phenylalanine or tryptophan, this likely results from a read error. The chain is built from TRBV2 and TRBJ2-2; D gene unclear. The CDR3 extends over 11 amino acids. V dropped 7 bases and J dropped 10 bases, with 10 bases sitting between them. CDR1 is SNHLY, CDR2 FYNNEI, per germline. Here the CDR3 reads CASTPWVELFS. The CDR3 DNA reads as TGTGCCAGCACCCCTTGGGTGGAGCTGTTTTCT.

This clone occurred once. The chain employs TRBV28 and TRBJ2-3; 10 bases map to TRBD2. Germline V gene lookup returns CDR1 MDHEN and CDR2 SYDVKM. Losses at the gene ends were 7 bases for V and 4 bases for J; bases not matched to a gene: 11. The CDR3 is made up of 16 amino acids. CDR3 sequence (DNA): TGTGCCAGCATGGGGTCTAGCGGGAGATTTTCAGATACGCAGTATTTT. Encoded protein: CASMGSSGRFSDTQYF.

The J gene is TRBJ2-2, the V gene TRBV27; the match to TRBD2 covers 10 bases. Looked up from germline, CDR1 is MNHEY and CDR2 is SMNVEV (reference sequence). The CDR3 runs to 16 residues. V trimming: 0 bases; J trimming: 8 bases; junction bases outside the gene matches: 6. DNA of the CDR3: TGTGCCAGCAGTTTATCAAGCGGGAGGGCCTGGGGGGAGCTGTTTTTT. Translation: CASSLSSGRAWGELFF.

Remarks on this clone: This is likely an artifact of a read error, given a far larger clone one base away. Other nucleotide sequences in the sample specify the same CDR3. The rearrangement uses TRBV29-1 and TRBJ1-1; weak D call: TRBD1 (5 bases). The CDR3 loop spans 13 amino acids. Germline assignment: CDR1 SQVTM and CDR2 ANQGSEA. V dropped 1 base and J dropped 4 bases, with 10 bases sitting between them. The CDR3 sequence is CSVEGDGGTEAFF. The CDR3 coding sequence is TGCAGCGTTGAAGGGGATGGGGGCACTGAAGCTTTCTTT.

The V gene is TRBV18, the J gene TRBJ1-1; perhaps TRBD1 as D (5 bases). The germline gives CDR1 KGHSH, CDR2 LQKENI. There are 14 residues in the CDR3. V dropped 6 bases and J dropped 0 bases, with 11 bases sitting between them. The CDR3 DNA reads as TGTGCCAGCTCGCTTGACAGCTTGAACACTGAAGCTTTCTTT. Protein: CASSLDSLNTEAFF.

Of note for this clone: The likely explanation is a read error, given a far larger clone one base away. CDR3 nucleotide sequence: TGTGCCGGCAGCGCCTCCGGGACGCGGGGTGGCCAGTACTTC. Residues: CAGSASGTRGGQYF. This chain uses TRBV9 with TRBJ2-5; D is possibly TRBD2 (6 bases). The CDR3 sequence is 14 residues long. Germline lookup yields CDR1 SGDLS and CDR2 YYNGEE.

The chain joins TRBV10-3 to TRBJ2-3, with 8 bases lining up with TRBD2. Germline CDR1 is ENHRY and CDR2 is SYGVKD. The CDR3 sequence is 17 residues long. The V and J ends lost 2 bases and 3 bases, in that order; junction bases with no gene match: 10. CDR3 sequence (DNA): TGTGCCATCAGTGAGAGGAGTAGCGGGAAGGGGACAGATACGCAGTATTTT. Protein product: CAISERSSGKGTDTQYF.

This clone came up once. This chain uses TRBV7-9 with TRBJ1-1; TRBD1 agrees at 7 bases. This CDR3 contains 13 residues. Germline values: CDR1 SEHNR, CDR2 FQNEAQ (reference sequence). Trimming cost V 5 bases and J 7 bases; bases outside gene matches: 7. For the CDR3, the DNA is TGTGCCAGCAGCGCCTCCGGGACAGATGAAGCTTTCTTT. As protein: CASSASGTDEAFF.

On this clone itself: This may stem from a read error, because a much larger clone lies one nucleotide away. This chain connects TRBV28 to TRBJ2-2, with D possibly being TRBD1 (6 bases). CDR1 MDHEN and CDR2 SYDVKM come from the germline V gene. Trimming stripped 5 bases from V and 5 bases from J, with 15 bases between. This CDR3 comprises 15 residues. CDR3 nucleotides: TGTGCCAGCAGTACCGGACAGTGTTTGACCGGGGAGCTGTTTTTT. This translates into CASSTGQCLTGELFF.

On this clone: This may stem from a read error, because a much larger clone lies one nucleotide away. The sample holds other DNA sequences that translate to the same CDR3. The CDR3 DNA sequence: TGTGCTAGCAGCGCGACTAGCTTGAACACCGGGGAGCTGTTTTTT. This codes for CASSATSLNTGELFF. The J gene is TRBJ2-2, the V gene TRBV9; TRBD2 matches at 7 bases. This CDR3 region has 15 residues. Germline values: CDR1 SGDLS, CDR2 YYNGEE.

Comments on this clone: This sequence is one base from a far larger clone and is likely a read error. The chain joins TRBV7-9 to TRBJ1-5; the D is unclear. Trimming stripped 5 bases from V and 6 bases from J, with 17 bases between. The CDR3 covers 15 residues. CDR1 is SEHNR and CDR2 is FQNEAQ in the germline V gene (reference sequence). CDR3: CASSVSVAPGQPQHF. DNA of the CDR3: TGTGCCAGCAGCGTATCAGTGGCGCCTGGTCAGCCCCAGCATTTT. The full variable domain, its missing parts supplied by reference TRBV7-9 and TRBJ1-5, is DTGVSQNPRHKITKRGQNVTFRCDPISEHNRLYWYRQTLGQGPEFLTYFQNEAQLEKSRLLSDRFSAERPKGSFSTLEIQRTEQGDSAMYLCASSVSVAPGQPQHFGDGTRLSIL.

J is TRBJ2-2 and V is TRBV5-6, with TRBD2 matching 8 bases. The CDR3 has 14 residues. Germline V gives CDR1 SGHDT, CDR2 YYEEEE. V dropped 0 bases and J dropped 12; count of bases not matched to a gene: 7. The CDR3 protein is CASSLDLAGGQLFF. The CDR3 DNA follows: TGTGCCAGCAGCTTGGACTTGGCGGGAGGACAGCTGTTTTTT.

The genes are TRBV7-2 and TRBJ2-3, with 8 positions matching TRBD1. The germline V gene encodes CDR1 SGHTA and CDR2 FQGNSA. The CDR3 length is 18 residues. J lost 4 bases, V lost 1 base, and 13 bases had no gene match. The CDR3 DNA sequence: TGTGCCAGCAGCTTAGTGGGGACAGGATTACATTCTGCAGATACGCAGTATTTT. The encoded protein is CASSLVGTGLHSADTQYF.

V usage is TRBV4-1 and J usage is TRBJ1-2; D gene ambiguous. CDR1 is MGHRA and CDR2 is YSYEKL in the germline V gene. Trimming pared 4 bases from V and 3 bases from J, leaving 12 bases between. This CDR3 region has 14 residues. CDR3 DNA sequence: TGCGCCAGCAGCCTCCTAGGCGGGGACTATGGCTACACCTTC. Protein product: CASSLLGGDYGYTF.

The chain combines TRBV5-4 with TRBJ1-4, with D tentatively TRBD1 (5 bases). The CDR3 is 12 residues long. V lost 1 base, J lost 11 bases, and 9 bases lay in between. In germline, CDR1 is SGHNT, CDR2 YYREEE (reference sequence). CDR3 in amino acids: CASSLHGAKLFF. In DNA form, the CDR3 reads TGTGCCAGCAGCTTGCATGGGGCCAAACTGTTTTTT.

The chain couples TRBV10-1 to TRBJ2-1; D ambiguous. The CDR3 covers 13 residues. Trimming shortened V by 8 bases and J by 9 bases, and 17 bases separated the two germline ends. Germline assignment: CDR1 WNHNN and CDR2 SYGVQD (reference sequence). The CDR3 reads CASSRGTYGEQFF. CDR3 in DNA: TGCGCCAGCTCACGAGGTACCTACGGTGAGCAGTTCTTC.

The V and J genes are TRBV9 and TRBJ1-4; TRBD1 matches at 7 bases. The CDR3 extends over 14 amino acids. V shed 3 bases, J shed 5 bases, and the junction held 4 bases outside the gene matches. The germline gives CDR1 SGDLS, CDR2 YYNGEE. DNA of the CDR3: TGTGCCAGCAGCGGCCGGGACAGAAATGAAAAACTGTTTTTT. Its protein is CASSGRDRNEKLFF.